The entry below describes one TCR beta chain. The sample holds a few counts of this clonotype. Its antigen remains unidentified. Per-base qualities were not stored, and no clone one base away is much larger. Moderately to severely active disease, a Clinical Activity Score of at least 3, a NOSPECS grade of at least 4, and a duration under 3 months were present in ophthalmopathy patients. Exclusion was applied to patients with uncontrolled infections, other autoimmune diseases, pregnancy or lactation. Diagnoses relied on clinical symptoms, serum thyroxine and TRAb, thyroid ultrasound and orbital computed tomography. PBMCs were separated from under 12 ml of fresh peripheral blood using Ficoll-Paque density gradient centrifugation. Trizol reagent was used to extract total RNA, and RNA quality was then checked on an Agilent 2100 Bioanalyzer. CDR1 and CDR2 are read off the germline V gene as SGHAT and FQNNGV. From the cysteine through the phenylalanine, the CDR3 covers 14 amino acids. The DNA shown is the 42-base CDR3, in frame from base 1. Trimming costs V 6 bases and J 2 bases, and their ends lie 13 bases apart.

The data are from a study of T cells in Graves' hyperthyroidism and ophthalmopathy (dated 2019 in TCRdb). A note on the overall study: Peripheral blood samples were taken at initial diagnosis, before any treatment was given. TCR V-J signatures able to tell the groups apart were searched for in a discovery cohort of 100 or so patients, of whom roughly 42 had Graves' ophthalmopathy and under 65 had stable Graves' hyperthyroidism. Prospective prediction of ophthalmopathy was tested in an independent validation cohort consisting of 18 to 20 hyperthyroidism patients and about 17 patients who later progressed to ophthalmopathy. For training and testing, the roughly 100 patients in the discovery cohort were randomly divided in a 7:3 ratio. The study also compared thyroid tissue and blood T-cell repertoires from over 5 Graves' hyperthyroidism patients. Once sampling was done, hyperthyroidism patients were given methimazole at a starting dose of 30 mg daily, whereas ophthalmopathy patients were given high-dose intravenous methylprednisolone. The paper describes TCR Vbeta CDR3 sequencing of about 140 peripheral blood samples, made up of about 40 ophthalmopathy patients, approximately 76 hyperthyroidism patients and about 17 progressor patients. General study outcomes and caveats: Blood samples also contained most of the expanded thyroid clonotypes (frequency above 0.001), which suggests that blood repertoires may reflect thyroid immune responses. In validation, progression to ophthalmopathy was predicted by the model with 70.59% sensitivity and around 76% specificity, a median of roughly 6 months before onset. Sample size was not statistically predetermined, and blinding of investigators to group allocation was not performed. A 13 V-J signature model separated ophthalmopathy from stable hyperthyroidism, with approximately 87% sensitivity and about 81% specificity in cross-validation and 80%/75% in testing.

The TCR beta CDR3 regions were amplified from RNA transcripts. A first-round RT-PCR of the TCR CDR3 used the HTBI primer set with the Qiagen OneStep RT-PCR kit. Libraries were constructed in a second round of multiplex PCR, after which size selection and purification were carried out. The libraries were sequenced on an Illumina HiSeq2000 using paired-end 100 bp reads. The source study handled its data this way. SOAPnuke was used to process the raw data, throwing out any read that contained adapters or uncalled bases, had a mean Phred below 15, or lacked an exact constant-primer or identifier match. COPE v1.2.5 was used to merge the high-quality paired reads, and each unique nucleotide sequence was defined as a clonotype. MiTCR v1.1 was used to align the clonotypes against IMGT TRBV, TRBD and TRBJ reference segments. The analysis included only V-J combinations with a frequency above 0.0001, which together covered approximately 99% of the repertoires. A TCS score was defined as the ratio of F50 (clonal expansion) to E x V (chaos), with BLOSUM62-based TCRdist applied between CDR3 peptides within each V-J. Welch's t-statistics and random forest reduced some 510 V-J features to 10 to 15, which were used in a naive Bayes classifier (R e1071). TCRdb ran its own pipeline on the public reads, namely fastp trimming at Q25 and MiXCR clone calling, and kept in-frame beta chains. CDR3 protein sequences are deduplicated, and each keeps its most common genes and DNA. TCRdb, not the original authors, processed these V and J calls. Here the sample has 250,000 to 350,000 distinct CDR3 sequences; over 20% occur a single time. The ten largest clones take up roughly 60% of the sample.

The sample was blood. The sequence came from a young man with Graves' ophthalmopathy. The V and J genes are TRBV11-2 and TRBJ1-2; TRBD1 is a possible D gene, resting on 5 matching bases. The CDR3 here reads CASRPGTGNYGYTF. The DNA sequence is TGTGCCAGCAGACCCGGGACTGGGAACTATGGCTACACCTTC.